These 29 T cell receptor beta chains were all obtained from the same sample, sequenced in a study of CD8+CD57+ T cells in acquired aplastic anemia. TCR beta VDJ and CDR3 profiles were obtained from a genomic DNA template. TCRdb reanalysed the reads using MiXCR and keeps one entry per CDR3 protein. The repertoire holds 150,000 to 200,000 distinct CDR3 sequences, with around half as singletons. Sequencing was done on patients that had shown CD8+CD57+ cell expansion by flow cytometry. The sample comprised sorted CD4+, CD8+, or CD8+CD57+ T cells (not recorded which) from PBMCs. The receptors derive from a human donor with aplastic anemia.

V and J are TRBV10-3 and TRBJ1-2, with 7 bases fitting TRBD1. CDR1 is ENHRY, CDR2 SYGVKD, per germline. This CDR3 region has 13 residues. Trimming cost V 5 bases and J 6 bases; bases outside gene matches: 6. CDR3 bases: TGTGCCATCAGTACGACAGGGTTGCATGGCTACACCTTC. This translates into CAISTTGLHGYTF.

This chain connects TRBV7-9 to TRBJ2-2; no clear D gene. Trimming removed 5 bases at V and 6 bases at J, with 7 bases between. The germline V gene encodes CDR1 SEHNR and CDR2 FQNEAQ (reference sequence). The CDR3 has 12 residues. CDR3 DNA: TGTGCCAGCAGCCGGTCACCCGGGGAGCTGTTTTTT. As protein: CASSRSPGELFF.

There are many counts of this clonotype. The J gene is TRBJ1-2, the V gene TRBV11-2, with TRBD1 matching over 7 bases. Germline CDR1 is SGHAT and CDR2 is FQNNGV. The CDR3 has 16 residues. J lost 6 bases, V lost 0 bases, and 10 bases had no gene match. The CDR3 DNA is TGTGCCAGCAGCTTAGATCGGACAGCAGGGGGACATGGCTACACCTTC. Residues: CASSLDRTAGGHGYTF.

There are many counts of this clonotype. The chain is built from TRBV29-1 and TRBJ2-3, with 8 positions matching TRBD2. Trimming at V came to 1 base and at J to 2 bases, leaving 8 bases not matched to a gene. Germline V gene lookup returns CDR1 SQVTM and CDR2 ANQGSEA. The CDR3 loop spans 16 amino acids. The CDR3 loop is CSVEGTIAGSTDTQYF. CDR3 sequence (DNA): TGCAGCGTTGAAGGGACTATAGCGGGGTCCACAGATACGCAGTATTTT.

This clonotype was found a few times. This chain uses TRBV10-1 with TRBJ1-2; possibly TRBD1 for D (5 bases). The germline V and J ends were trimmed by 2 bases and 5 bases, with 9 bases remaining between them. This CDR3 has 13 residues. Per the germline V gene, CDR1 is WNHNN and CDR2 is SYGVQD (reference sequence). In nucleotides, the CDR3 is TGCGCCAGCAGTGAGACCCGACAGTATGGCTACACCTTC. Its protein product is CASSETRQYGYTF.

This clonotype was seen ten or more times. V gene TRBV19 combines with J gene TRBJ2-1; tentative D call: TRBD1 (5 bases). The V gene lost 8 bases and the J gene lost 0 bases, with 11 bases spanning the gap. This CDR3 region has 14 residues. In germline, CDR1 is LNHDA, CDR2 SQIVND (reference sequence). CDR3 region: CASAQGSSYNEQFF. CDR3 coding DNA: TGTGCCAGTGCCCAGGGTTCCTCCTACAATGAGCAGTTCTTC.

Of note for this clonotype: Its ends do not fully match the called genes, so a read error is possible. The genes are TRBV7-2 and TRBJ2-7; no clear D. The CDR3 extends over 13 amino acids. Germline CDR1 SGHTA, CDR2 FQGNSA. The CDR3 sequence: CASGLVRVNEQYF. CDR3 DNA sequence: TGTGCCAGCGGCTTAGTCCGGGTCAACGAGCAGTACTTC.

The CDR3 sequence: CASSEGGGGLAVETQYF. CDR3 bases: TGTGCCAGCAGTGAAGGGGGGGGAGGACTAGCGGTGGAGACCCAGTACTTC. This chain uses TRBV25-1 with TRBJ2-5; 10 nucleotides agree with TRBD2. This CDR3 has 17 amino acids. Germline lookup yields CDR1 MGHDK and CDR2 SYGVNS. With 2 bases clipped from V and 5 bases from J, the junction kept 11 bases outside the gene matches.

This clonotype came up once. The chain employs TRBV19 and TRBJ1-1, with D uncertain. There are 15 residues in the CDR3. V lost 3 bases, J lost 5 bases, and 16 bases lay in between. The germline gives CDR1 LNHDA, CDR2 SQIVND (reference sequence). CDR3 sequence: CASSMTRGSGTEAFF. CDR3 in DNA: TGTGCCAGTAGTATGACGCGGGGTTCGGGTACTGAAGCTTTCTTT.

This chain joins TRBV7-6 and TRBJ2-5; 8 nucleotides line up with TRBD1. The V segment lost 0 bases and the J segment 5 bases; nucleotides outside the gene matches: 5. This CDR3 has 15 amino acids. CDR1 and CDR2 (germline): SGHVS, FNYEAQ. The DNA for the CDR3 is TGTGCCAGCAGCTTAGCGGACAGGGCTAGGGAGACCCAGTACTTC. Protein product: CASSLADRARETQYF.

This clonotype was counted many times. The J gene is TRBJ1-5, the V gene TRBV20-1, with 8 bases lining up with TRBD1. In germline, CDR1 is DFQATT, CDR2 SNEGSKA (reference sequence). With 6 bases clipped from V and 4 bases from J, the junction kept 2 bases outside the gene matches. The CDR3 has 12 amino acids. The chain's CDR3 is CSARTGNQPQHF. CDR3 DNA sequence: TGCAGTGCAAGGACAGGGAATCAGCCCCAGCATTTT.

This clonotype occurred many times. The genes are TRBV7-8 and TRBJ2-5; D is uncertain. V shed 3 bases and J shed 5 bases, with 10 bases lying between them. CDR3 length equals 13 residues. Germline CDR1 reads SGHVS; CDR2 reads FQNEAQ. Here the CDR3 DNA reads TGTGCCAGCAGCTTCCAATTTCTTGAGACCCAGTACTTC. Encoded protein: CASSFQFLETQYF.

The V gene is TRBV12-3 or TRBV12-4, the J gene TRBJ2-3; 11 bases line up with TRBD2. The CDR3 has 15 residues. The junction had 7 bases not matched to a gene; V was cut back by 6 bases and J by 5 bases. CDR3 in DNA: TGTGCCAGCAGGTTTAGCGGGGGGGCCCAAGATACGCAGTATTTT. It specifies CASRFSGGAQDTQYF.

The chain uses TRBV7-2 and TRBJ2-7; 11 bases agree with TRBD2. Per the germline V gene, CDR1 is SGHTA and CDR2 is FQGNSA. The CDR3 loop spans 14 amino acids. J was trimmed by 3 bases and V by 8 bases; bases with no gene match: 6. The CDR3 DNA reads as TGTGCCAGCGCGGCCGGGACTAGCGGCTACGAGCAGTACTTC. Its translation is CASAAGTSGYEQYF.

V usage is TRBV24-1 and J usage is TRBJ1-2; 9 bases agree with TRBD1. V trimming: 8 bases; J trimming: 6 bases; junction bases outside the gene matches: 9. The CDR3 consists of 14 residues. CDR1 and CDR2 (germline): KGHDR, SFDVKD. In DNA form, the CDR3 reads TGTGCCACCAAAGGCACCGACAGGGGGGATGGCTACACCTTC. This codes for CATKGTDRGDGYTF.

The chain uses TRBV7-9 and TRBJ1-2; D remains unclear. CDR1 and CDR2 from the germline V gene are SEHNR and FQNEAQ (reference sequence). The CDR3 is made up of 11 amino acids. The V and J ends lost 1 base and 8 bases respectively, with 5 bases between them. This chain's CDR3 is CASSLVGGYTF. The CDR3 region has the DNA TGTGCCAGCAGCTTAGTCGGCGGCTACACCTTC.

This clonotype appeared many times. This chain connects TRBV6-5 to TRBJ2-7, with D possibly matching TRBD2 (5 bases). CDR3 length: 12 amino acids. The V and J ends lost 2 bases and 6 bases respectively, with 8 bases between them. CDR1 is MNHEY and CDR2 is SVGAGI in the germline V gene. Here the CDR3 reads CASSYAGFEQYF. The CDR3 nucleotides are TGTGCCAGCAGTTACGCGGGTTTCGAGCAGTACTTC.

Regarding this clonotype: A much larger clone differs from this one at a single base, so this may be a read error. The chain combines TRBV12-5 with TRBJ2-6; 10 bases map to TRBD1. The CDR3 sequence is 19 residues long. Germline V gene data show CDR1 as LGHNT and CDR2 as FRNRAP. V lost 4 bases and J lost 3; bases outside the gene matches: 12. CDR3 DNA sequence: TGTGCTAGTGGTTCACGTTCGACAGGGGGCGCATATGGGGCCAACGTCCTGACTTTC. This encodes CASGSRSTGGAYGANVLTF.

This clonotype was found many times. J is TRBJ1-1 and V is TRBV9; TRBD1 matches at 7 bases. The germline CDR1 and CDR2 sequences are SGDLS and YYNGEE. The CDR3 extends over 17 amino acids. After removal of 0 bases from V and 0 bases from J, the junction contained 8 bases not matched to a gene. CDR3 nucleotide sequence: TGTGCCAGCAGCGTAGCGGTAGGGGGCCGGGTGAACACTGAAGCTTTCTTT. Its protein is CASSVAVGGRVNTEAFF.

J is TRBJ2-1 and V is TRBV12-3 or TRBV12-4; D is possibly TRBD1 (5 bases). With 6 bases removed from V and 2 bases from J, the gap between germline ends came to 17 bases. The CDR3 sequence is 16 residues long. This chain's CDR3 is CASSPRTRGAYNEQFF. The CDR3 region has the DNA TGTGCCAGCAGCCCCAGGACAAGGGGCGCCTACAATGAGCAGTTCTTC.

The gene calls are TRBV24-1 and TRBJ2-1; 7 bases are shared with TRBD2. Germline V gene data show CDR1 as KGHDR and CDR2 as SFDVKD. This CDR3 has 15 amino acids. V was pared by 4 bases and J by 1 base, with 3 bases of the junction left unmatched. The CDR3 is CATSDGLGSYNEQFF. The CDR3 DNA reads TGTGCCACCAGTGACGGACTAGGATCCTACAATGAGCAGTTCTTC.

This clonotype was seen ten or more times. The rearrangement uses TRBV5-6 and TRBJ2-7; 8 bases map to TRBD2. The CDR3 has 16 amino acids. CDR1 and CDR2 (germline): SGHDT, YYEEEE. V lost 5 bases and J lost 2; bases outside the gene matches: 12. CDR3 protein: CASRPNPGGPTYEQYF. CDR3 coding DNA: TGTGCCAGCAGGCCAAACCCGGGGGGGCCCACCTACGAGCAGTACTTC.

This clonotype was counted many times. This chain joins TRBV20-1 and TRBJ2-1; 10 nucleotides agree with TRBD2. This CDR3 has 16 amino acids. Germline assignment: CDR1 DFQATT and CDR2 SNEGSKA (reference sequence). The ends lost 6 bases at V and 8 bases at J; junction bases unmatched: 16. DNA for the CDR3: TGCAGTGCCACCGGAGCAGAAACTAGCGGGGTGGATGAGCAGTTCTTC. Amino acids: CSATGAETSGVDEQFF.

The chain recombines TRBV19 with TRBJ2-3; D ambiguous. Per the germline V gene, CDR1 is LNHDA and CDR2 is SQIVND (reference sequence). Between the trimmed V and J ends, which lost 7 bases and 6 bases, there was a span of 8 bases. The CDR3 consists of 11 residues. Here the CDR3 DNA reads TGTGCCAGTACCCTTGGTGATACGCAGTATTTT. Amino acids: CASTLGDTQYF.

There are a few counts of this clonotype. This chain connects TRBV7-8 to TRBJ2-2, with 14 bases fitting TRBD2. The germline CDR1 and CDR2 sequences are SGHVS and FQNEAQ. CDR3 length equals 22 residues. J gave up 0 bases and V 5 bases, and 17 bases lay outside the gene matches. DNA for the CDR3: TGTGCCAGCAGCATGCCTGAGGGGACTAGCGGGGGAAATAGCGCGAACACCGGGGAGCTGTTTTTT. This translates into CASSMPEGTSGGNSANTGELFF.

The chain is built from TRBV20-1 and TRBJ2-5; TRBD2 agrees at 12 bases. This CDR3 has 15 amino acids. The germline CDR1 and CDR2 sequences are DFQATT and SNEGSKA (reference sequence). J lost 4 bases, V lost 3 bases, and 6 bases had no gene match. The DNA of the CDR3 is TGCAGTGCTAGGCTAGCGGGGGGGCGCCGAGAGACCCAGTACTTC. It codes for CSARLAGGRRETQYF.

The sample holds many counts of this clonotype. The rearrangement uses TRBV19 and TRBJ2-5; 8 nucleotides align to TRBD1. CDR3 length equals 14 residues. The J segment lost 2 bases and the V segment lost 5 bases, leaving 4 bases of the junction unmatched. Looked up from germline, CDR1 is LNHDA and CDR2 is SQIVND (reference sequence). The CDR3 loop is CASSSHRGQETQYF. CDR3 bases: TGTGCCAGTAGTTCCCACAGGGGGCAAGAGACCCAGTACTTC.

The chain employs TRBV15 and TRBJ2-1; 7 bases agree with TRBD1. The CDR3 length is 15 residues. V shed 4 bases and J 6 bases; nucleotides not matched to a gene: 9. The germline V gene has CDR1 LNHNV and CDR2 YYDKDF (reference sequence). The CDR3 reads CATSKDRIGLNEQFF. The CDR3 bases are TGTGCCACCAGCAAGGACAGGATTGGGCTCAATGAGCAGTTCTTC.

This clonotype was counted only a few times. The rearrangement links TRBV7-9 to TRBJ2-5; D is undetermined. This CDR3 has 12 residues. CDR1 is SEHNR and CDR2 is FQNEAQ in the germline V gene (reference sequence). V was cut by 1 base and J by 5 bases, with 5 bases left in between. CDR3 sequence reads: CASSLVDETQYF. The CDR3 bases are TGTGCCAGCAGCTTAGTCGATGAGACCCAGTACTTC.